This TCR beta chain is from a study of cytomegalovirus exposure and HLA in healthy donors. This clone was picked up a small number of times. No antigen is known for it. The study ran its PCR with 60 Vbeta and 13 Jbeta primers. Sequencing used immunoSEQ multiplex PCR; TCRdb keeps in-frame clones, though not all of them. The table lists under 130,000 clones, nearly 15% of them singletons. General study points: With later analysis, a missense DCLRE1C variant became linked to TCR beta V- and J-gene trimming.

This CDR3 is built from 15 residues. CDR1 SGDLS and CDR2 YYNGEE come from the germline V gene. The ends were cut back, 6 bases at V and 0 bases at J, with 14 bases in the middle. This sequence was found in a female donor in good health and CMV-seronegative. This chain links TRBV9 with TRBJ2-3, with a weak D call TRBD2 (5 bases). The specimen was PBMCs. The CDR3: CASNMDSSSTDTQYF. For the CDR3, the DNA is TGTGCCAGCAATATGGACTCCTCTAGCACAGATACGCAGTATTTT.